This is a list of T cell receptor beta chains from one sample in a study of cytomegalovirus exposure and HLA in healthy donors. The repertoire was sequenced with immunoSEQ multiplex PCR; TCRdb's copy has only in-frame clones and lacks some. The sample yields approximately 210,000 clones, about 85% seen once. Sequencing was done on a sample of PBMCs. These receptors originate from a woman between 45 and 60 years old in good health and CMV-seropositive. Both conserved end residues are part of each CDR3. A D gene is named only where the DNA matches it firmly. Clone size is shown for a subset of rows, as once, few, many or a class of expanded clone.

v_call	j_call	d_call	clone_size	cdr3_nt	cdr3_aa
TRBV5-1	TRBJ2-7	-	-	TGCGCCAGCAGCCCCGACAGGCTTACCTACGAGCAGTACTTC	CASSPDRLTYEQYF
TRBV5-1	TRBJ2-2	-	few	TGCGCCAGCAGCTTGGCGGCAGGAGGGGCCGGGGAGCTGTTTTTT	CASSLAAGGAGELFF
TRBV7-2	TRBJ2-7	TRBD1	-	TGTGCCAGCAGCATCGGGACAGGTGAGGGCGAGCAGTACTTC	CASSIGTGEGEQYF
TRBV19	TRBJ2-5	-	-	TGTGCCAGTAGTATAGGGGGGGGGCCAGCAGGTTGGACCCAGTACTTC	CASSIGGGPAGWTQYF
TRBV18	TRBJ2-3	-	-	TGTGCCAGCTCACAAAGACAGGCCCGCACAGATACGCAGTATTTT	CASSQRQARTDTQYF
TRBV6-5	TRBJ2-7	-	-	TGTGCCAGCAGTTTAGACGACAGGAATGGCCGCTACGAGCAGTACTTC	CASSLDDRNGRYEQYF
TRBV28	TRBJ2-7	TRBD2	-	TGTGCCAGCAGTTTGGGGCGGGGGGGGAGATACGAGCAGTACTTC	CASSLGRGGRYEQYF
TRBV28	TRBJ1-2	TRBD1	-	TGTGCCAGCAGTTCGTCGGGGACAGGGGGCGTTGGCTATGGCTACACCTTC	CASSSSGTGGVGYGYTF
TRBV7-9	TRBJ2-3	TRBD1	-	TGTGCCAGCAGCTTAGGGACAGGGACGCAGTATTTT	CASSLGTGTQYF
TRBV5-1	TRBJ2-1	-	-	TGCGCCAGCAGCTTGGGAAGCTCCAATGAGCAGTTCTTC	CASSLGSSNEQFF
TRBV19	TRBJ2-7	TRBD1	-	TGTGCCAGTAGTACCCGGACAGGGGGCGTCCACGAGCAGTACTTC	CASSTRTGGVHEQYF
TRBV28	TRBJ2-1	-	-	TGTGCCAGCAGTTTACCCGACAATGAGCAGTTCTTC	CASSLPDNEQFF
TRBV30	TRBJ2-7	-	-	TGTGCCTGGAGTGTACGGGGGTACGAGCAGTACTTC	CAWSVRGYEQYF
TRBV25-1	TRBJ1-1	-	-	TGTGCCAGCAGTGAATATCAGGGGCGGAGTGAAGCTTTCTTT	CASSEYQGRSEAFF
TRBV4-3	TRBJ1-1	-	-	TGCGCCAGCAGCCAAGACGTGCCACCCCGGGGCACTGAAGCTTTCTTT	CASSQDVPPRGTEAFF
TRBV7-2	TRBJ2-7	TRBD2	-	TGTGCCAGCAGCCCCCTGAGCGGGGGCGAGCAGTACTTC	CASSPLSGGEQYF
TRBV6-1	TRBJ1-4	TRBD1	-	TGTGCCAGCAGTGCCGTCGGGACAGGGCGTGAAAAACTGTTTTTT	CASSAVGTGREKLFF
TRBV6-5	TRBJ1-2	-	-	TGTGCCAGCAGTACCCAGGGGGGCTACACCTTC	CASSTQGGYTF
TRBV19	TRBJ2-2	-	-	TGTGCCAGTAGTACAGGAAGGCCGAACACCGGGGAGCTGTTTTTT	CASSTGRPNTGELFF
TRBV7-8	TRBJ2-7	-	-	TGTGCCAGCAGCTTAGCTCTCCCTCCCTACGAGCAGTACTTC	CASSLALPPYEQYF
TRBV7-9	TRBJ2-7	TRBD1	-	TGTGCCAGCAGCCAACAGGGGGTAGACTACGAGCAGTACTTC	CASSQQGVDYEQYF
TRBV27	TRBJ1-5	TRBD1	-	TGTGCCAGCAGCCGCCTAGACAGGGGCGGCCAGCCCCAGCATTTT	CASSRLDRGGQPQHF
TRBV5-1	TRBJ2-5	TRBD2	-	TGCGCCAGCAGCCTAATAGCGGGGGGCTTGCAAGAGACCCAGTACTTC	CASSLIAGGLQETQYF
TRBV7-9	TRBJ1-2	-	-	TGTGCCAGCAGCTTGGAAGGGGCCTATGGCTACACCTTC	CASSLEGAYGYTF
TRBV7-3	TRBJ1-2	TRBD1	-	TGTGCCAACTCGACCAACAACAGGGGCCCCTATGGCTACACCTTC	CANSTNNRGPYGYTF
TRBV6-6	TRBJ1-6	-	few	TGTGCCAGCAGTTACGAAGCGATTAATTCACCCCTCCACTTT	CASSYEAINSPLHF
TRBV5-1	TRBJ2-3	-	-	TGCGCCAGCAGCCCACGACGACAGGCCTCTTCCACAGATACGCAGTATTTT	CASSPRRQASSTDTQYF
TRBV6-1	TRBJ1-6	-	-	TGTGCCAGCAGTGGGGGGCGTAAACACCTTATTTGGAATTCACCCCTCCACTTT	CASSGGRKHLIWNSPLHF
TRBV28	TRBJ2-3	-	-	TGTGCCAGCAGCCGAGGGGGGGCACGCACAGATACGCAGTATTTT	CASSRGGARTDTQYF
TRBV5-5	TRBJ2-4	-	-	TGTGCCAGCAGCTTGGGCGGGGAGGCCATTCAGTACTTC	CASSLGGEAIQYF
TRBV18	TRBJ1-6	TRBD1	-	TGTGCCAGCTCACCTTCTGTCCGGACAGGGAATTCACCCCTCCACTTT	CASSPSVRTGNSPLHF
TRBV4-1	TRBJ1-2	-	once	TGCGCCAGCAGCCAAGATCCTGCAGGGGTGAACTATGGCTACACCTTC	CASSQDPAGVNYGYTF
TRBV6-5	TRBJ1-5	-	-	TGTGCCAGCAGTTACTCGAGTTTATCCCAGCCCCAGCATTTT	CASSYSSLSQPQHF
TRBV5-6	TRBJ2-3	TRBD2	-	TGTGCCAGCAGCGCTACTAGCGGGGGGGCCATGGCAGATACGCAGTATTTT	CASSATSGGAMADTQYF
TRBV11-3	TRBJ2-2	-	-	TGTGCCAGCAGCTCCACAGGGACCGGGGAGCTGTTTTTT	CASSSTGTGELFF
TRBV7-9	TRBJ2-1	-	once	TGTGCCAGCAGCTTAGGGGGCACAAACTACAATGAGCAGTTCTTC	CASSLGGTNYNEQFF
TRBV5-1	TRBJ2-5	TRBD1	-	TGCGCCAGCAGCTCGAGATCAGCCGGGACAGGGGGAGAGACCCAGTACTTC	CASSSRSAGTGGETQYF
TRBV11-3	TRBJ2-7	-	-	TGTGCCAGCACCTTGGCCCGAGATCCGGGGAGGTACGAGCAGTACTTC	CASTLARDPGRYEQYF
TRBV19	TRBJ2-5	TRBD1	once	TGTGCCAGTAGTATGGGGGACAGGGGGGAGACCCAGTACTTC	CASSMGDRGETQYF
TRBV29-1	TRBJ1-6	TRBD1	-	TGCAGCGTGGGACAGGGGGGTAATTCACCCCTCCACTTT	CSVGQGGNSPLHF
TRBV13	TRBJ2-2	-	-	TGTGCCAGCAGCTTAGAGACAGTGCTCGACACCGGGGAGCTGTTTTTT	CASSLETVLDTGELFF
TRBV10-2	TRBJ2-5	TRBD2	once	TGCGCCAGTGGAGCACAGGAGCGGCGGGGGGAGACCCAGTACTTC	CASGAQERRGETQYF
TRBV7-2	TRBJ1-2	-	-	TGTGCCAGCAGCCCCTCCCGGAGGACCTATGGCTACACCTTC	CASSPSRRTYGYTF
TRBV6-5	TRBJ1-2	-	-	TGTGCCAGCAGTACGGAGTCCAGGGCCAGCTATGGCTACACCTTC	CASSTESRASYGYTF
TRBV2	TRBJ1-5	-	-	TGTGCCAGCAGTGGATCGGCAGGGGGCAATCAGCCCCAGCATTTT	CASSGSAGGNQPQHF
TRBV7-2	TRBJ2-2	-	-	TGTGCCAGCAGCTTAGATGCGGGGGCGGGGACCGGGGAGCTGTTTTTT	CASSLDAGAGTGELFF
TRBV7-8	TRBJ2-7	TRBD2	-	TGTGCCAGCAGGTCCGGGACTAGCTCCTACGAGCAGTACTTC	CASRSGTSSYEQYF
TRBV7-2	TRBJ1-1	TRBD1	-	TGTGCCAGCAGTCCCACAGGGGATACTGAAGCTTTCTTT	CASSPTGDTEAFF
TRBV7-2	TRBJ2-1	-	-	TGTGCCAGCAGCGCCATAGCGAGCTCCTACAATGAGCAGTTCTTC	CASSAIASSYNEQFF
TRBV7-2	TRBJ2-2	TRBD2	-	TGTGCCAGCATCAGCGGTAGCGGGGGATCTATGCTTAGCACCGGGGAGCTGTTTTTT	CASISGSGGSMLSTGELFF
TRBV9	TRBJ2-1	TRBD2	-	TGTGCCAGCAGCGTAAGCGGGGGGGAATACAATGAGCAGTTCTTC	CASSVSGGEYNEQFF
TRBV9	TRBJ1-5	-	-	TGTGCCAGCAGCGTAGTCCCAGGGTTGAATCAGCCCCAGCATTTT	CASSVVPGLNQPQHF
TRBV6-5	TRBJ1-2	-	-	TGTGCCAGCAGACGGGCGGGTAACTATGGCTACACCTTC	CASRRAGNYGYTF
TRBV6-1	TRBJ1-6	TRBD1	-	TGTGCCAGCAGTGAAGCGACAGGGTCCTATAATTCACCCCTCCACTTT	CASSEATGSYNSPLHF
TRBV5-1	TRBJ1-1	-	-	TGCGCCAGCCACTACAGGGTAGAGACTGAAGCTTTCTTT	CASHYRVETEAFF
TRBV18	TRBJ2-5	TRBD2	-	TGTGCCAGCTCACCGGGGACTAGAGAGACCCAGTACTTC	CASSPGTRETQYF
TRBV7-9	TRBJ1-4	TRBD1	-	TGTGCCAGCAGCTCTGGACAGGTTTTTCTTGAAAAACTGTTTTTT	CASSSGQVFLEKLFF
TRBV7-8	TRBJ1-2	-	-	TGTGCCAGCAGCTCCCTTAATAACTATGGCTACACCTTC	CASSSLNNYGYTF